This T cell receptor (beta chain) emerged from a study of blood T cell repertoires in COVID-19 (dated by TCRdb to the early 2020s). With regard to the full study: Samples from collaborators originated in the United States, Italy and Spain and spanned both the acute and convalescent phases of COVID-19. The prospective study material was composed of cDNA or gDNA derived from T cells, B-cell-depleted T cells, or PBMCs. Subjects who had been exposed to COVID-19, were actively infected with it, or had recovered from it provided the deeply sampled blood TCRbeta repertoires that made up the dataset. The repertoires were made available in a free public database intended to serve as a resource for research on the immune response to SARS-CoV-2. The samples were drawn from two sources: the first 160 participants of the ongoing ImmuneRACE study, and 1,200 or so subjects contributed by 6 global collaborators. A de-identified subject ID, COVID-19 status, age in years and sex were almost always included in the sample metadata. Where available, HLA class I and class II types were taken from metadata supplied by the sample provider and were not determined by assay-based typing.

Ends trimmed: V by 5 bases, J by 6 bases; bases unmatched to a gene: 14. Reading the germline V gene gives CDR1 SGHNT and CDR2 YENEEA. The CDR3 has 18 amino acids, counting the end cysteine and phenylalanine. Only CDR3 DNA remains: 54 bases, in frame from the first base. For this clone: Its binding antigen is unknown. No base quality values were provided; no much bigger clone lies one nucleotide off.

Study-wide findings and limitations: The quantity of clinical and demographic metadata differed by source and by participant and was supplied without curation.

TCRbeta CDR3 regions were amplified from genomic DNA using the immunoSEQ Assay, a bias-controlled multiplex PCR. As for the original processing: The number of nucleated cells in each sample was estimated from the amplification of reference gene primers within the assay. To quantify the absolute abundance of each unique TCRbeta CDR3 rearrangement, sequence reads were collapsed and filtered. For each sample, productive Simpson clonality was calculated by taking the square root of Simpson's diversity index across productive rearrangements. TCRdb re-hosts the immuneACCESS table, in-frame sequences only. Its copies lack some clones; in the studies checked, an unresolved V gene accounts for under half of them, and the cause for the rest is not known. The D gene and trimming were derived from the DNA, and the V and J assignments and clone size from that table. A total of about 97,000 clones appear in this sample, 80% to 95% of them only once. Together, the top ten hold around 2% of the sample.

One collaborating source in Seattle enrolled patients while the patients were actively infected and followed the patients over time throughout the course of disease. The collaborating institutions used their own protocols to collect whole blood in K2EDTA tubes. For TCRbeta analysis, collaborators shipped samples in one of three forms: frozen whole blood, isolated PBMCs, or DNA extracted from either of those sample types. Sequencing was done on a sample of peripheral blood. This TCR was sampled from a woman aged 45-60 years with COVID-19, enrolled during active disease. The chain couples TRBV11-3 to TRBJ2-1; 12 nucleotides in the junction match TRBD2. The nucleotide sequence is given as TGTGCCAGCAGCCTCCGCCCGCTAGCGGGGGGGCCGGGCAATGAGCAGTTCTTC. Its product reads: CASSLRPLAGGPGNEQFF.